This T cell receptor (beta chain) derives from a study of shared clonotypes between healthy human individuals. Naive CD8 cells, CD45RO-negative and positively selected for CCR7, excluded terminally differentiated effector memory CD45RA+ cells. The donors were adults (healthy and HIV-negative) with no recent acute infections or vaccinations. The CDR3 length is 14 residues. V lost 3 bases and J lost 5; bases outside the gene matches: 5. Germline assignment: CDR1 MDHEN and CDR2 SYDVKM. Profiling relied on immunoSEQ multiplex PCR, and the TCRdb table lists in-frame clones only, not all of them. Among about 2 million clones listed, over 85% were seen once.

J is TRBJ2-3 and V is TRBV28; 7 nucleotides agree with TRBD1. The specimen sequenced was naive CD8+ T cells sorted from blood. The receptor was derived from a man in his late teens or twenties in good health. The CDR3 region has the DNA TGTGCCAGCAGTTTTAGGGGGCGGGTAGATACGCAGTATTTT. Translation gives CASSFRGRVDTQYF.